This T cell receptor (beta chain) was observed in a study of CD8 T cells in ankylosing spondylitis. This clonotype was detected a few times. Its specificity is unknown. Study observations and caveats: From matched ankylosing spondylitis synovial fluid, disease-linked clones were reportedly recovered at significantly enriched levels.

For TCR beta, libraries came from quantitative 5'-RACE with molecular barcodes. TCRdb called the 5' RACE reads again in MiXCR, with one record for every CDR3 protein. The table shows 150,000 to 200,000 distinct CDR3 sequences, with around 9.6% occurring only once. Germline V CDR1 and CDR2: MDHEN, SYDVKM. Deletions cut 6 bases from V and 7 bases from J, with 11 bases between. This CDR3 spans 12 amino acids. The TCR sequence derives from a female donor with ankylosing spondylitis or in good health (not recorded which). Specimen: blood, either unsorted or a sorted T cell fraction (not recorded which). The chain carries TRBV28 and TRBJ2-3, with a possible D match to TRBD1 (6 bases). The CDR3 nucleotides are TGTGCCAGCAGCCGTGACAGGAATACGCAGTATTTT. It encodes CASSRDRNTQYF.